There are a few counts of the clone carrying this T cell receptor beta chain. Germline assignment: CDR1 DFQATT and CDR2 SNEGSKA (reference sequence). Between the trimmed V and J ends, which lost 3 bases and 0 bases, there was a span of 5 bases. This CDR3 is built from 12 residues. This record belongs to a study of T-cell reconstitution after alpha-beta-depleted transplantation in children. For TCRbeta, the library was prepared with unique molecular identifiers. TCRdb reprocessed the PCR reads via MiXCR and lists one record per CDR3 protein. The table records just under 550,000 distinct CDR3 sequences, about 16% of them present only once.

V and J are TRBV20-1 and TRBJ1-1; D uncertain. This sample comprised PBMCs from the stem cell graft donor, obtained from the stem cell graft. This sequence originates from a human donor who donated a stem cell graft to a child with acute lymphoblastic leukemia. Here the CDR3 reads CSARVLNTEAFF. DNA of the CDR3: TGCAGTGCTAGGGTCCTGAACACTGAAGCTTTCTTT.